This TCR beta chain was observed in a study of CD8 T cells in ankylosing spondylitis. Study-level results: Typical of ankylosing spondylitis blood, it appeared, was a TCR beta motif of under 10 highly homologous variants.

The CDR3 extends over 13 amino acids. The germline V and J ends were trimmed by 8 bases and 0 bases, with 10 bases remaining between them. Germline assignment: CDR1 SGHRS and CDR2 YFSETQ. TCRdb analysed the 5' RACE reads with MiXCR anew, one entry per CDR3 protein. The data show just under 550,000 distinct CDR3 sequences, roughly 13% seen once. Many counts were recorded for this clonotype. Antigen unknown. This sequence originates from a male donor with ankylosing spondylitis. Material for sequencing was blood, either unsorted or a sorted T cell fraction (not recorded which). The chain joins TRBV5-1 to TRBJ2-3; D may be TRBD2 (6 bases). CDR3 sequence reads: CASHRGSTDTQYF. In DNA form, the CDR3 reads TGCGCCAGTCACCGGGGGAGCACAGATACGCAGTATTTT.